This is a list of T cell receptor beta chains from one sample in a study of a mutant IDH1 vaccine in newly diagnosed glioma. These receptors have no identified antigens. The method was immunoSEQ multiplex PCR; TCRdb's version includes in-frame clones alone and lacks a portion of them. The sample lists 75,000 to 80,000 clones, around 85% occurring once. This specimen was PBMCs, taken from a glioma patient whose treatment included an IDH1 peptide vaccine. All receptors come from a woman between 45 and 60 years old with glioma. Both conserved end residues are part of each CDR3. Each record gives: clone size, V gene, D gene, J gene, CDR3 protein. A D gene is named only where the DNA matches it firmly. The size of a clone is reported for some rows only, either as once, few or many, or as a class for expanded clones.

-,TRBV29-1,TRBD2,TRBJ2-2,CSVPGLAAGELFF
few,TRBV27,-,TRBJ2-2,CASSLGRNTGELFF
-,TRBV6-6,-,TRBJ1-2,CASSYQAGYTF
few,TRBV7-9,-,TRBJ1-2,CASSLMGARDGYTF
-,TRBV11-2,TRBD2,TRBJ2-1,CASSWTSGMYNEQFF
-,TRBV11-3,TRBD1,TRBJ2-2,CASRRDRGSGELFF
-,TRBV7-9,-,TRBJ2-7,CASSSTYEQYF
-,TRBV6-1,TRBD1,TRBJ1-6,CASSELLGQVNSPLHF
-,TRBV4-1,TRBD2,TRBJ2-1,CASSRGGLAAYNEQFF
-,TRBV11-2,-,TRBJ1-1,CASTYRLNTEAFF